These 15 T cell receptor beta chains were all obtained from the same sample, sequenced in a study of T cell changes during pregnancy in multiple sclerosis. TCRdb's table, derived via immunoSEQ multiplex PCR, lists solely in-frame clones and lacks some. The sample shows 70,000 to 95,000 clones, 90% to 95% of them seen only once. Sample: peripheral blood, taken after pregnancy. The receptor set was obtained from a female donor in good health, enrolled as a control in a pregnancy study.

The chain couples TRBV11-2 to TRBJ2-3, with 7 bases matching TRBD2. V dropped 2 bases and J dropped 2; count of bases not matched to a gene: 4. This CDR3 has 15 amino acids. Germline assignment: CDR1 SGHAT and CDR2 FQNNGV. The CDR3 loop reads CASSLSGGFTDTQYF. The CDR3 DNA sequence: TGTGCCAGCAGCTTATCGGGGGGATTCACAGATACGCAGTATTTT.

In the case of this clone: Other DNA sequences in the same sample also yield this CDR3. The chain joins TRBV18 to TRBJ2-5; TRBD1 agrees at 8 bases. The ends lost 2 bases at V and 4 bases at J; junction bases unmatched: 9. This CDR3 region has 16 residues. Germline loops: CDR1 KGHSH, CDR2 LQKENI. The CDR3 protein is CASSPSGTGGSETQYF. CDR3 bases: TGTGCCAGCTCACCATCGGGGACAGGAGGCTCAGAGACCCAGTACTTC.

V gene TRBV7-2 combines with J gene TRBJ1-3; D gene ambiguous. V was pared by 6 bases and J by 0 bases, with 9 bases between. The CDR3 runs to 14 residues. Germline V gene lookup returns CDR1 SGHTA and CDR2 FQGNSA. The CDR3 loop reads CASRLVASGNTIYF. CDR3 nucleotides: TGTGCCAGCAGATTGGTGGCCTCTGGAAACACCATATATTTT.

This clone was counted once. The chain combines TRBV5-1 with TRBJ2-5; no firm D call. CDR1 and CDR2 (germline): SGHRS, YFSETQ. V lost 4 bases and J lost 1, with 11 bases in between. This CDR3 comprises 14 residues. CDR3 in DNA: TGCGCCAGCAGCCCCTCCCTATTCCAAGAGACCCAGTACTTC. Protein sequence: CASSPSLFQETQYF.

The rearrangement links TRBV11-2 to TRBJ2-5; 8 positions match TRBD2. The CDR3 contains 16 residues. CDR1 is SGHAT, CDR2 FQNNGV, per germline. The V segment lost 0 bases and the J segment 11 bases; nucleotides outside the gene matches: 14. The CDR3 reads CASSLEGSRGAQYQYF. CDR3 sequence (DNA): TGTGCCAGCAGCTTAGAAGGCTCGCGGGGGGCCCAATATCAGTACTTC.

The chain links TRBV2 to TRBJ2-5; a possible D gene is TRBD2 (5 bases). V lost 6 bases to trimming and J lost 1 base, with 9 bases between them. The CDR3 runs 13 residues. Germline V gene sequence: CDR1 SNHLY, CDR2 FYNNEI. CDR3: CASRDFLQETQYF. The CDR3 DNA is TGTGCCAGCAGGGACTTCCTCCAAGAGACCCAGTACTTC. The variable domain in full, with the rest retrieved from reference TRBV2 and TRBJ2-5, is EPEVTQTPSHQVTQMGQEVILRCVPISNHLYFYWYRQILGQKVEFLVSFYNNEISEKSEIFDDQFSVERPDGSNFTLKIRSTKLEDSAMYFCASRDFLQETQYFGPGTRLLVL.

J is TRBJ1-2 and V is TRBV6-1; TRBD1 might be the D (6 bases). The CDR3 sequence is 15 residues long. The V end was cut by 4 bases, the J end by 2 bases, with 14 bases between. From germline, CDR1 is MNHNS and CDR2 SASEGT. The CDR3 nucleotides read TGTGCCAGCAGTGTGGGAAGGGGGGGGAACTATGGCTACACCTTC. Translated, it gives CASSVGRGGNYGYTF.

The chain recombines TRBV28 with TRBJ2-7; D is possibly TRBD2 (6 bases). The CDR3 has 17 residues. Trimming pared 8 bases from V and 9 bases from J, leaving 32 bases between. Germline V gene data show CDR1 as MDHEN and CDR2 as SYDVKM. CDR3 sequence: CASAPTGAPMPYVGQYF. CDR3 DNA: TGTGCCAGCGCCCCCACGGGAGCGCCGATGCCCTATGTTGGGCAGTACTTC.

CDR3 nucleotides: TGTGCCACCAGCAGGGACAGGGGAGCCGGGGAGCTGTTTTTT. Its translation is CATSRDRGAGELFF. V and J are TRBV15 and TRBJ2-2, with TRBD1 matching over 9 bases. The CDR3 is 14 amino acids. J lost 6 bases, V lost 3 bases, and 2 bases had no gene match. Germline assignment: CDR1 LNHNV and CDR2 YYDKDF (reference sequence).

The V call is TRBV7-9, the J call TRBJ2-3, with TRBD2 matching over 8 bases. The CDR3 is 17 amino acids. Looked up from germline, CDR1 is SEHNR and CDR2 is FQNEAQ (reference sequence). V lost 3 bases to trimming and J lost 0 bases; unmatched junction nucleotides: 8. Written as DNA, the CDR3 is TGTGCCAGCAGCTTTTTTAGCGGGGCGACTAGCACAGATACGCAGTATTTT. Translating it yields CASSFFSGATSTDTQYF.

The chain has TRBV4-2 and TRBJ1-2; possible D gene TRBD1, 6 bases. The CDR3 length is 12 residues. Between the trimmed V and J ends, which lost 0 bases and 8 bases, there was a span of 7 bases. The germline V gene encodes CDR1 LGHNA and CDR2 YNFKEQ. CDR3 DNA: TGTGCCAGCAGCCAAGATGGGGGCGGCTACACCTTC. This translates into CASSQDGGGYTF.

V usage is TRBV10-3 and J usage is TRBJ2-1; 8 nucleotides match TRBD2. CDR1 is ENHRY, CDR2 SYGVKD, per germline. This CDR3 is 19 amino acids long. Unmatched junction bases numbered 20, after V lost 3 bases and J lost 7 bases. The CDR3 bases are TGTGCCATCAGTGAATCCGCGGGAGCGGGAGCAAAGTTGGGAAATGAGCAGTTCTTC. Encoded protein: CAISESAGAGAKLGNEQFF.

The CDR3 DNA is TGTGCCAGTAGTATGGAGGGCTTCAATGAGCAGTTCTTC. It yields the protein CASSMEGFNEQFF. The V gene is TRBV19, the J gene TRBJ2-1; maybe TRBD2 (6 bases). This CDR3 is built from 13 residues. V was pared by 3 bases and J by 6 bases, with 9 bases between. In germline, CDR1 is LNHDA, CDR2 SQIVND (reference sequence).

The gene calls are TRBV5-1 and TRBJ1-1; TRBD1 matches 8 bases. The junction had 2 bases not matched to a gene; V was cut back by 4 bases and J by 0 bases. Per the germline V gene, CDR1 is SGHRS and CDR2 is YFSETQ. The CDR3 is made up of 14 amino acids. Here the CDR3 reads CASSETGVNTEAFF. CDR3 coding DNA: TGCGCCAGCAGCGAGACAGGGGTGAACACTGAAGCTTTCTTT.

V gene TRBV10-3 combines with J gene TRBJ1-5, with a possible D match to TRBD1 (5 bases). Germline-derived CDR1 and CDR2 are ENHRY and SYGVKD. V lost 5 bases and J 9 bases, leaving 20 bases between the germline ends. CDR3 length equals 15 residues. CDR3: CAISKSTGEEWPQHF. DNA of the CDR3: TGTGCCATCAGTAAAAGTACAGGAGAGGAATGGCCCCAGCATTTT.